This record concerns one T cell receptor beta chain sequence. Produced via immunoSEQ multiplex PCR; TCRdb's table is partial and in-frame only. Of approximately 44,000 clones in the sample, 70% to 75% were seen once. The data originate from a study of control samples from healthy donors and cancer patients. The CDR3 contains 16 residues. Unmatched junction bases numbered 3, after V lost 5 bases and J lost 0 bases. CDR1 is SGHVS and CDR2 is FQNEAQ in the germline V gene. The rearrangement links TRBV7-8 to TRBJ2-6, with TRBD1 matching over 8 bases. The sequenced sample was formalin-fixed, paraffin-embedded tissue. This TCR derives from a male donor with melanoma. The DNA of the CDR3 is TGTGCCAGCAGCCAAGGACAGGGCTCTGGGGCCAACGTCCTGACTTTC. Translated: CASSQGQGSGANVLTF.